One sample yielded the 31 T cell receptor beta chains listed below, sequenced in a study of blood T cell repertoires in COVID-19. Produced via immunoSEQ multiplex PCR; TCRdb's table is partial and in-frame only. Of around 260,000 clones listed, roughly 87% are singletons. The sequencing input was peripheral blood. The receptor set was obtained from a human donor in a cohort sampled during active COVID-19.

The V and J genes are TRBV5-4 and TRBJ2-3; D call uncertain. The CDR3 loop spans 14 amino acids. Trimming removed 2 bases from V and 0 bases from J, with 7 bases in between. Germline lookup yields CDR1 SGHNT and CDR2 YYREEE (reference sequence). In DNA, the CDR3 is TGTGCCAGCAGCTTCTTTACTAGCACAGATACGCAGTATTTT. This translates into CASSFFTSTDTQYF. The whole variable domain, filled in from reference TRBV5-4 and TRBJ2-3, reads ETGVTQSPTHLIKTRGQQVTLRCSSQSGHNTVSWYQQALGQGPQFIFQYYREEENGRGNFPPRFSGLQFPNYSSELNVNALELDDSALYLCASSFFTSTDTQYFGPGTRLTVL.

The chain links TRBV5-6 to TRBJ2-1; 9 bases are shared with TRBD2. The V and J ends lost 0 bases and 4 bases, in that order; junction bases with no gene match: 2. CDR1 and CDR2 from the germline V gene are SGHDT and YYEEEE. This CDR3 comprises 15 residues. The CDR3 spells CASSLDAGGYNEQFF. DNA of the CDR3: TGTGCCAGCAGCTTGGACGCGGGAGGGTACAATGAGCAGTTCTTC.

As DNA, the CDR3 is TGTGCCAGAGGTGACAGGGGCCAAGAGACCCAGTACTTC. It specifies CARGDRGQETQYF. V gene TRBV7-4 combines with J gene TRBJ2-5; 8 bases map to TRBD1. The CDR3 has 13 amino acids. The germline V gene encodes CDR1 SGHVT and CDR2 SQSDAQ. The junction had 4 bases not matched to a gene; V was cut back by 9 bases and J by 1 base.

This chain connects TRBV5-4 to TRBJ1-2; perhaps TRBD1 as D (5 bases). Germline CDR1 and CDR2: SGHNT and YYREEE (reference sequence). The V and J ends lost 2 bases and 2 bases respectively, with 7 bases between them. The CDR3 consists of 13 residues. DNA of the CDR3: TGTGCCAGCAGCTTCCGGGGGAACTATGGCTACACCTTC. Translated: CASSFRGNYGYTF.

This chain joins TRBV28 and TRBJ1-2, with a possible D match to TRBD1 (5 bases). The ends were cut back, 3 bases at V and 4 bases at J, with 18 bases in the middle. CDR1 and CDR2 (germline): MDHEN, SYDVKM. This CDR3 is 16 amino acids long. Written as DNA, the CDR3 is TGTGCCAGCAGTTTCAAAGGGGCCTTTATGTTCTATGGCTACACCTTC. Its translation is CASSFKGAFMFYGYTF.

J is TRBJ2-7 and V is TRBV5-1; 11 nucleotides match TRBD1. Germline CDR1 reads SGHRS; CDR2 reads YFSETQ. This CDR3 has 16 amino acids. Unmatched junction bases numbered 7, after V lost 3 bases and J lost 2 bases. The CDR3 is CASSYGTGGIAYEQYF. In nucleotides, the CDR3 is TGCGCCAGCAGCTACGGGACAGGGGGTATCGCCTACGAGCAGTACTTC.

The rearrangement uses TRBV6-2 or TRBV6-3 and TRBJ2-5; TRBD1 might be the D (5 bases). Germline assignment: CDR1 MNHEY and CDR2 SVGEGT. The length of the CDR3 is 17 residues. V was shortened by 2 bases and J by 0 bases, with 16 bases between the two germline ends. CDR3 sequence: CASSYNPTGPYQETQYF. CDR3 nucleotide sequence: TGTGCCAGCAGTTACAATCCAACAGGACCGTACCAAGAGACCCAGTACTTC.

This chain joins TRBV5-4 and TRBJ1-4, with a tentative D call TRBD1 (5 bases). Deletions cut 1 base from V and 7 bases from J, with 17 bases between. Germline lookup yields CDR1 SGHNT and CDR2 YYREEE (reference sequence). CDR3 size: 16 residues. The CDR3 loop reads CASSLQAGGGREKLFF. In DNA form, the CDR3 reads TGTGCCAGCAGCTTGCAGGCGGGGGGGGGTCGTGAAAAACTGTTTTTT.

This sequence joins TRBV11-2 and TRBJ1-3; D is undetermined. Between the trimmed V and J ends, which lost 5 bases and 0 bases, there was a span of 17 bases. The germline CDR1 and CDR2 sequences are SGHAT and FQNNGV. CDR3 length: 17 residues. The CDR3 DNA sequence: TGTGCCAGCAGCATCTCCGGGGTAAAGAGCTCTGGAAACACCATATATTTT. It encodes CASSISGVKSSGNTIYF.

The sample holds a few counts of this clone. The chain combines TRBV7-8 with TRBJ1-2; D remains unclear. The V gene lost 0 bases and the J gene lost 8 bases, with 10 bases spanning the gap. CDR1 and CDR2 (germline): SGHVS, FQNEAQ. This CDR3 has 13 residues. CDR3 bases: TGTGCCAGCAGCTTAGCACGAGAGAGCGGCTACACCTTC. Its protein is CASSLARESGYTF.

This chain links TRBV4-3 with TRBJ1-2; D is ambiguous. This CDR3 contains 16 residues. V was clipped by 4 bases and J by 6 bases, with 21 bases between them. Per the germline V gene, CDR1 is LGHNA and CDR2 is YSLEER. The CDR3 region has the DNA TGCGCCAGCAGCCCAGCCTCGGGGTTTCAGTTTAATGGCTACACCTTC. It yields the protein CASSPASGFQFNGYTF.

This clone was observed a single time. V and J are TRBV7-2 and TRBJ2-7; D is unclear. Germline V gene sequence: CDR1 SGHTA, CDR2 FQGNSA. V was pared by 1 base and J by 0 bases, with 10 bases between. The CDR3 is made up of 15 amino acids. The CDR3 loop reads CASSLGPGRSYEQYF. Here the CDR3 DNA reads TGTGCCAGCAGCTTAGGTCCAGGCCGCTCCTACGAGCAGTACTTC.

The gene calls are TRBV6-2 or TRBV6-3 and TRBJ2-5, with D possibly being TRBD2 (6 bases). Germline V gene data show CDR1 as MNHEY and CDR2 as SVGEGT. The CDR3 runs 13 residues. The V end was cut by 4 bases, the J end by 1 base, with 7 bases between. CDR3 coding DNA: TGTGCCAGCAGTTGGGGACTCCAAGAGACCCAGTACTTC. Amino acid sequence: CASSWGLQETQYF.

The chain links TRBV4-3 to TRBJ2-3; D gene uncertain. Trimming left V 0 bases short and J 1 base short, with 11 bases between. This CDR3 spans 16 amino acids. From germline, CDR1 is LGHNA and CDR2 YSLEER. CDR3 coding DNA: TGCGCCAGCAGCCAAGAAACGATCCCGGGCACAGATACGCAGTATTTT. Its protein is CASSQETIPGTDTQYF.

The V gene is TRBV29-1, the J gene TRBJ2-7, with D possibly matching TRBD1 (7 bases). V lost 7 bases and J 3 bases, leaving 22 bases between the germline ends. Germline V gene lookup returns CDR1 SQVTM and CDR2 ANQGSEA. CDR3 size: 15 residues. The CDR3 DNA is TGCAGCGCCGAGGGCGGACACAGGGGAGGCTACGAGCAGTACTTC. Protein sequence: CSAEGGHRGGYEQYF.

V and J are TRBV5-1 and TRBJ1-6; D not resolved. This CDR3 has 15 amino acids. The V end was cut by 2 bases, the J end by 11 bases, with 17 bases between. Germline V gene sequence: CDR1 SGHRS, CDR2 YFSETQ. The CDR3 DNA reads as TGCGCCAGCAGCTTAGTCGCGGAAAGTACGCCACCCCTCCACTTT. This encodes CASSLVAESTPPLHF.

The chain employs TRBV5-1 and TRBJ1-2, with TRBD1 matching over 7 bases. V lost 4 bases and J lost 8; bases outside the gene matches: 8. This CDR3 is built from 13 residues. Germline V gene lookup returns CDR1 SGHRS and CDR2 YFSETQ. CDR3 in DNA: TGCGCCAGCAGCCCGGCTACAGGGGTGGGCTACACCTTC. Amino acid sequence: CASSPATGVGYTF.

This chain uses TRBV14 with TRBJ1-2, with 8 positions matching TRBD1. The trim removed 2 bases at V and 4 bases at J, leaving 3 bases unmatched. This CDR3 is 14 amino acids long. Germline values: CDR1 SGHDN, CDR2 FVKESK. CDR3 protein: CASSQSGTGYGYTF. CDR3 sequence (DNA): TGTGCCAGCAGCCAATCCGGGACAGGCTATGGCTACACCTTC.

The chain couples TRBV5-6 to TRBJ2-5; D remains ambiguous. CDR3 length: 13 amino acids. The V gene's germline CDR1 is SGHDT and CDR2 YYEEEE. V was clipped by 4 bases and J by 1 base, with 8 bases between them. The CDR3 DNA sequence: TGTGCCAGCAGCCCCGTCGGCCAAGAGACCCAGTACTTC. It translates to CASSPVGQETQYF.

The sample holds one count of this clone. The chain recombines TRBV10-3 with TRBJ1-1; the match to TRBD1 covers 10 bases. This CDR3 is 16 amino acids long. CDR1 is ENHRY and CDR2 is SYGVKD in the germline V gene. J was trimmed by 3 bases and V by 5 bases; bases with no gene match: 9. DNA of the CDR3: TGTGCCATCAGTCATGACAGGGGGCTGCTTGACACTGAAGCTTTCTTT. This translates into CAISHDRGLLDTEAFF.

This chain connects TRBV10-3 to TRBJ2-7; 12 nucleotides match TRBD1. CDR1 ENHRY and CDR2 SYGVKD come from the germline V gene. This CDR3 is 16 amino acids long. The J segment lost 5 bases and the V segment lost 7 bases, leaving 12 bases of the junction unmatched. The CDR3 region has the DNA TGTGCCATCAAAACTTCATTGGGGACAGGGGGCAACGAGCAGTACTTC. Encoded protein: CAIKTSLGTGGNEQYF.

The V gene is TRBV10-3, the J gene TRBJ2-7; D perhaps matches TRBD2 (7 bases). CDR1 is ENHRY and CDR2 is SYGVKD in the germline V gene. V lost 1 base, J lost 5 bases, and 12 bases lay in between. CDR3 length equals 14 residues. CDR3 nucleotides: TGTGCCATCAGTGAGTGGGGAGGGGGAAACGAGCAGTACTTC. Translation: CAISEWGGGNEQYF.

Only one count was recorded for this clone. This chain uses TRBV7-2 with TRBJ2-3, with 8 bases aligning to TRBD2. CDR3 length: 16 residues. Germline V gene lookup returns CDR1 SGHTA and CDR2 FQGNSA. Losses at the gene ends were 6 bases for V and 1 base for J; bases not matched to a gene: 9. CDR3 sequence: CASSRELADRTDTQYF. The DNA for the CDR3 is TGTGCCAGCAGTCGAGAACTAGCGGACCGCACAGATACGCAGTATTTT.

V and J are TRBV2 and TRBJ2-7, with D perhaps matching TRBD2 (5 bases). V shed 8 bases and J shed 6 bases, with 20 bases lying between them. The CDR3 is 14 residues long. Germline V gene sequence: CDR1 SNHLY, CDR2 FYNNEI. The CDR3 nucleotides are TGTGCCAGCCCCGCACTAGGCTCCCTCTCCGAGCAGTACTTC. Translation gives CASPALGSLSEQYF.

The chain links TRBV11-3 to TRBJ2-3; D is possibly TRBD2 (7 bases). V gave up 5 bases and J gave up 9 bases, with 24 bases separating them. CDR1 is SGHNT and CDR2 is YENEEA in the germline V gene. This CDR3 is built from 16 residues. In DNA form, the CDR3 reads TGTGCCAGCAGCCCAGGAGCGGGACACGCGGGACACACGCAGTATTTT. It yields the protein CASSPGAGHAGHTQYF.

The CDR3 sequence is CSVRREGDTEAFF. The CDR3 DNA reads TGCAGCGTACGCAGGGAGGGGGACACTGAAGCTTTCTTT. J is TRBJ1-1 and V is TRBV29-1, with D possibly TRBD1 on 6 matching bases. The germline V gene encodes CDR1 SQVTM and CDR2 ANQGSEA. With 6 bases removed from V and 3 bases from J, the gap between germline ends came to 14 bases. The CDR3 runs 13 residues.

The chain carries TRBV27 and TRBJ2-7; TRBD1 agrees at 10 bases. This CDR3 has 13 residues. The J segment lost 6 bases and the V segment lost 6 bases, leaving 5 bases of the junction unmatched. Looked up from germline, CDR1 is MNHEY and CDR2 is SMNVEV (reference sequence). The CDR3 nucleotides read TGTGCCAGCAGGACAGGGGGCGTAGGCGAGCAGTACTTC. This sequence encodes CASRTGGVGEQYF.

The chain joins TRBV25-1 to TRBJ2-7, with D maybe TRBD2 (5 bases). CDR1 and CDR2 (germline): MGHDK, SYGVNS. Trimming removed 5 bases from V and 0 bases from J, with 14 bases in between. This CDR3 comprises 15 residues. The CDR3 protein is CASSPPLAGSYEQYF. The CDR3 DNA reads TGTGCCAGCAGTCCTCCCCTAGCAGGCTCCTACGAGCAGTACTTC.

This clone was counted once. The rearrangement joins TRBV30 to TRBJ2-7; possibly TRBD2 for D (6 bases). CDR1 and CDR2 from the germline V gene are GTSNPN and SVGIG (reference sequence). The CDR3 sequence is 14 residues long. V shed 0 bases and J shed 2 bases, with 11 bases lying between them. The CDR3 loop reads CAWSVRASAYEQYF. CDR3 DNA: TGTGCCTGGAGTGTACGGGCTAGCGCCTACGAGCAGTACTTC.

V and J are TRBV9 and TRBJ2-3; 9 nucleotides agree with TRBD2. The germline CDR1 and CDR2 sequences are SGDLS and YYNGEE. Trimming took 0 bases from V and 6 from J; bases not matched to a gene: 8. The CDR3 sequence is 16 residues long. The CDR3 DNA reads TGTGCCAGCAGCGTAGGAGGCGGGGGGGCATGGGATACGCAGTATTTT. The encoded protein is CASSVGGGGAWDTQYF.

The CDR3 region is CASSYGGGGYEQYF. The CDR3 DNA reads TGTGCCAGCAGTTATGGCGGGGGGGGCTACGAGCAGTACTTC. The chain joins TRBV6-6 to TRBJ2-7, with 9 bases lining up with TRBD2. Germline V gives CDR1 MNHNY, CDR2 SVGAGI (reference sequence). V gave up 3 bases and J gave up 3 bases; unmatched junction bases: 3. The CDR3 extends over 14 amino acids.